A single TCR beta chain is shown here with its context. Its cognate antigen is unknown. This record belongs to a study of shared clonotypes between healthy human individuals. Overall study results and limits: Rarefaction exposed incomplete sorted-subset sequencing despite large depth. The small donor group covered limited genetic and exposure diversity.

The length of the CDR3 is 17 residues. Profiled with immunoSEQ multiplex PCR; TCRdb holds only in-frame clones, not every one. The sample carries 2 million to 3 million clones, 93% recorded once. The receptor was isolated from a man between 18 and 29 years old in good health. Some clones in this sample may be carry-over from other donors' samples. V is TRBV21-1 and J is TRBJ2-5; the table's D call of TRBD2 was not tested on the DNA. TRBV21-1 is reported as a pseudogene. Material: naive CD4+ T cells from PBMCs. Subset in this sample: CD45RA+ positively selected. CDR3 amino acids: CASSKVSGESHQETQYF. CDR3 nucleotides: TGTGCCAGCAGCAAAGTAAGCGGGGAGAGCCACCAAGAGACCCAGTACTTC.